The 14 T cell receptor beta chains presented below share a single source sample, sequenced in a study of cytomegalovirus exposure and HLA in healthy donors. The PCR made use of 60 Vbeta and 13 Jbeta primers. TCRdb keeps only in-frame clones here, not all; method: immunoSEQ multiplex PCR. The sample yields over 150,000 clones, approximately 82% seen once. The sequencing input was PBMCs. The receptors here all came from a male donor in good health and CMV-seropositive.

This clone has a handful of counts. CDR3 bases: TGTGCCAGCATCGAAGTCCTAGGGGCCTTGAACACTGAAGCTTTCTTT. Its translation: CASIEVLGALNTEAFF. The chain uses TRBV5-8 and TRBJ1-1; D may be TRBD1 (5 bases). The germline gives CDR1 SGHTS, CDR2 YDEGEE. The CDR3 is 16 amino acids. With 6 bases removed from V and 0 bases from J, the gap between germline ends came to 18 bases. The full variable domain, in which reference TRBV5-8 and TRBJ1-1 provide the parts outside the CDR3, is EAGVTQSPTHLIKTRGQQATLRCSPISGHTSVYWYQQALGLGLQFLLWYDEGEERNRGNFPPRFSGRQFPNYSSELNVNALELEDSALYLCASIEVLGALNTEAFFGQGTRLTVV.

This chain connects TRBV25-1 to TRBJ2-7, with D perhaps TRBD1 (5 bases). V was clipped by 4 bases and J by 0 bases, with 13 bases between them. The CDR3 is made up of 15 amino acids. Germline V lookup: CDR1 MGHDK, CDR2 SYGVNS. CDR3 region: CASSAQGTISYEQYF. CDR3 sequence (DNA): TGTGCCAGCAGTGCCCAGGGAACTATCTCCTACGAGCAGTACTTC.

This chain uses TRBV29-1 with TRBJ1-4; TRBD1 aligns across 9 bases. The CDR3 sequence is 15 residues long. The trim removed 7 bases at V and 0 bases at J, leaving 6 bases unmatched. Germline CDR1 reads SQVTM; CDR2 reads ANQGSEA. CDR3 bases: TGCAGCGCCCTCGGACAGGGGACAACTAATGAAAAACTGTTTTTT. Its protein is CSALGQGTTNEKLFF.

This clone was picked up a small number of times. This sequence joins TRBV5-5 and TRBJ1-1, with 7 bases matching TRBD1. Germline values: CDR1 SGHKS, CDR2 YYEKEE (reference sequence). With V trimmed by 6 bases and J by 2 bases, 10 bases remained unmatched. The CDR3 loop spans 15 amino acids. CDR3 in DNA: TGTGCCAGCACCCGCTTTACAGGGGTCAACACTGAAGCTTTCTTT. It encodes CASTRFTGVNTEAFF.

The chain recombines TRBV2 with TRBJ1-2, with D possibly TRBD1 on 5 matching bases. V was cut by 7 bases and J by 2 bases, with 11 bases left in between. The CDR3 consists of 13 residues. The germline V gene has CDR1 SNHLY and CDR2 FYNNEI. CDR3 region: CASITGENYGYTF. CDR3 sequence (DNA): TGTGCCAGCATCACGGGGGAAAACTATGGCTACACCTTC.

The genes are TRBV11-2 and TRBJ2-5; TRBD2 matches at 12 bases. Trimming cost V 3 bases and J 5 bases; bases outside gene matches: 7. CDR3 size: 16 residues. In germline, CDR1 is SGHAT, CDR2 FQNNGV. The CDR3 loop reads CASSFLAGGPQETQYF. CDR3 DNA: TGTGCCAGCAGCTTCCTAGCGGGAGGGCCCCAGGAGACCCAGTACTTC.

The gene calls are TRBV9 and TRBJ2-5; TRBD2 agrees at 10 bases. This CDR3 region has 15 residues. The trim removed 3 bases at V and 5 bases at J, leaving 7 bases unmatched. Per the germline V gene, CDR1 is SGDLS and CDR2 is YYNGEE. The CDR3 DNA sequence: TGTGCCAGCAGCGAGACCGGGACTAGCGCCGAGACCCAGTACTTC. It specifies CASSETGTSAETQYF.

The CDR3 DNA reads TGTGCCACCTTTTCGACAGGGGATTTCGGCTACACCTTC. It encodes CATFSTGDFGYTF. The chain recombines TRBV28 with TRBJ1-2; 8 nucleotides line up with TRBD1. V was clipped by 10 bases and J by 8 bases; unmatched bases: 12. From germline, CDR1 is MDHEN and CDR2 SYDVKM. The length of the CDR3 is 13 residues.

This clone was counted only a few times. The chain is built from TRBV2 and TRBJ1-4, with D perhaps matching TRBD1 (6 bases). V was cut by 6 bases and J by 8 bases, with 16 bases left in between. The CDR3 length is 14 residues. The germline V gene has CDR1 SNHLY and CDR2 FYNNEI. Here the CDR3 DNA reads TGTGCCAGCAGCTCAGGGCTCAGGGGCGAAAAACTGTTTTTT. Its translation is CASSSGLRGEKLFF.

The chain is built from TRBV5-4 and TRBJ1-2, with D maybe TRBD1 (6 bases). The germline V gene encodes CDR1 SGHNT and CDR2 YYREEE (reference sequence). Trimming stripped 2 bases from V and 7 bases from J, with 15 bases between. CDR3 length: 14 amino acids. CDR3 sequence reads: CASSLSRGVSGYTF. Written as DNA, the CDR3 is TGTGCCAGCAGCTTATCCAGGGGAGTTAGTGGCTACACCTTC.

This clone was seen only a few times. The rearrangement links TRBV11-2 to TRBJ2-1, with D possibly TRBD1 on 7 matching bases. CDR3 length: 16 amino acids. Germline V gene data show CDR1 as SGHAT and CDR2 as FQNNGV. V was clipped by 5 bases and J by 0 bases, with 14 bases between them. The CDR3 nucleotides are TGTGCCAGCAGCCGAGGGGGCGGGGTCTCCTACAATGAGCAGTTCTTC. Translated: CASSRGGGVSYNEQFF.

V gene TRBV28 combines with J gene TRBJ2-4, with TRBD2 as a possible D gene (5 bases). The length of the CDR3 is 13 residues. V lost 4 bases to trimming and J lost 10 bases, with 14 bases between them. CDR1 is MDHEN, CDR2 SYDVKM, per germline. The CDR3 protein is CASSSPRDRIQYF. The CDR3 region has the DNA TGTGCCAGCAGTTCCCCCCGGGATCGTATTCAGTACTTC.

The chain is built from TRBV9 and TRBJ2-5, with a weak D call TRBD1 (5 bases). The ends were cut back, 0 bases at V and 5 bases at J, with 14 bases in the middle. CDR1 and CDR2 (germline): SGDLS, YYNGEE. The CDR3 runs 15 residues. CDR3 residues: CASSVDGQGYETQYF. CDR3 sequence (DNA): TGTGCCAGCAGCGTAGATGGCCAGGGCTACGAGACCCAGTACTTC. Complete variable domain (other parts from reference TRBV9 and TRBJ2-5): DSGVTQTPKHLITATGQRVTLRCSPRSGDLSVYWYQQSLDQGLQFLIQYYNGEERAKGNILERFSAQQFPDLHSELNLSSLELGDSALYFCASSVDGQGYETQYFGPGTRLLVL.

A few counts support this clone. The CDR3 protein is CASSRRATGRYEQYF. Written as DNA, the CDR3 is TGCGCCAGCAGCCGAAGGGCCACAGGAAGATACGAGCAGTACTTC. The J gene is TRBJ2-7, the V gene TRBV4-3, with a tentative D call TRBD1 (5 bases). The CDR3 runs 15 residues. Trimming removed 4 bases at V and 4 bases at J, with 17 bases between. CDR1 is LGHNA and CDR2 is YSLEER in the germline V gene.